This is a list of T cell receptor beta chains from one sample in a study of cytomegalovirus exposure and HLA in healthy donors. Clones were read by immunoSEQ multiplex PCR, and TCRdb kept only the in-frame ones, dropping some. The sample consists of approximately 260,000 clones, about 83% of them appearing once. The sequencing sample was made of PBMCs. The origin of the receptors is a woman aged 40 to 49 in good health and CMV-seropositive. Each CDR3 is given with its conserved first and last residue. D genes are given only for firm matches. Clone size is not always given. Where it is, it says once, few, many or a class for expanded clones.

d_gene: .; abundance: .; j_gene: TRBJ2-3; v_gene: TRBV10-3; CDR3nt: TGTGCCATCAGTGAGGGGTTAGCGGCAACAGATACGCAGTATTTT; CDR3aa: CAISEGLAATDTQYF
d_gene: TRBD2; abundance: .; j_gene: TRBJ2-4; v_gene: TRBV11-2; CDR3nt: TGTGCCAGCAGCTCGGGGGGGGGCGCCAAAAACATTCAGTACTTC; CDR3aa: CASSSGGGAKNIQYF
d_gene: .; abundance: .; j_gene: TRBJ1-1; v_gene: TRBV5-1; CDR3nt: TGCGCCAGCGGACCCCGAGCAGGGGAGAACACTGAAGCTTTCTTT; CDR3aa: CASGPRAGENTEAFF
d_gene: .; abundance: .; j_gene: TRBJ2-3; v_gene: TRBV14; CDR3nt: TGTGCCAGCAGCCAAGCCCTAGTCACTAGCACAGATACGCAGTATTTT; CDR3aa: CASSQALVTSTDTQYF
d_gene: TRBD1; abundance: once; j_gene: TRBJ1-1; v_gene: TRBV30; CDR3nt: TGTGCCTGGACCGGACAGGGGAACACTGAAGCTTTCTTT; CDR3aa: CAWTGQGNTEAFF
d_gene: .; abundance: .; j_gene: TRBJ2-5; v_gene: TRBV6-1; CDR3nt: TGTGCCAGCAGTTCATATAGAGGTGGAGAGACCCAGTACTTC; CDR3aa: CASSSYRGGETQYF
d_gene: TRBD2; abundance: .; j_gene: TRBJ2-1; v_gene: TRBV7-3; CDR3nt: TGTGCCAGCAGCTCGGGCGGACTAGGCTCCAATGAGCAGTTCTTC; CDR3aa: CASSSGGLGSNEQFF
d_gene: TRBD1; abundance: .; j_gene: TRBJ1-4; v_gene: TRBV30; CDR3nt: TGTGCCTGGAGTGTCAGACAGGGCTGGAATGAAAAACTGTTTTTT; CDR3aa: CAWSVRQGWNEKLFF
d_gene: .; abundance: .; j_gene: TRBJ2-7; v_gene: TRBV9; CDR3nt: TGTGCCAGCAGCGCCTCCCCCTCCTACGAGCAGTACTTC; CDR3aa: CASSASPSYEQYF
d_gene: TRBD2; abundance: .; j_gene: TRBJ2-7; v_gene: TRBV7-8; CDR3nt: TGTGCCAGCAGCAAGACACGTGTCTCGGCTAGCGGTTCCTACGAGCAGTACTTC; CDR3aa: CASSKTRVSASGSYEQYF
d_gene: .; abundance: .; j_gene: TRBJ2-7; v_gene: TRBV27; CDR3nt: TGTGCCAGCAGTGTCCGGGACTCCGCCTACGAGCAGTACTTC; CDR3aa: CASSVRDSAYEQYF
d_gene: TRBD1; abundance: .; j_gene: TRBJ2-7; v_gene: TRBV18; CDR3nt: TGTGCCAGCTCATCTACCTACGGGACAGGGGGTTACGAGCAGTACTTC; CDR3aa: CASSSTYGTGGYEQYF
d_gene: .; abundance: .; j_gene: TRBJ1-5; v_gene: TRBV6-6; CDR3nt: TGTGCCAGCAGTTCCTGGACAGAAACGTATCAGCCCCAGCATTTT; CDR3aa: CASSSWTETYQPQHF
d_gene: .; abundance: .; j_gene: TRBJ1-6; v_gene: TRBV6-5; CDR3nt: TGTGCCAGCAGTTACTCGACAGGAGAGAATTCACCCCTCCACTTT; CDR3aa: CASSYSTGENSPLHF